What follows describes a single T cell receptor (beta chain). These data originate in a study of blood T cell repertoires in COVID-19. Profiling relied on immunoSEQ multiplex PCR, and the TCRdb table lists in-frame clones only, not all of them. The sample has approximately 74,000 clones; about 91% are singletons. V shed 8 bases and J 5 bases; nucleotides not matched to a gene: 11. The length of the CDR3 is 14 residues. The germline V gene has CDR1 SGHVS and CDR2 FQNEAQ. Sequenced sample: peripheral blood. The chain couples TRBV7-8 to TRBJ2-5; 7 nucleotides match TRBD1. The TCR was taken from a woman aged 55-69 years with active COVID-19. The CDR3 is CASRRGGGEETQYF. In DNA, the CDR3 is TGTGCCAGCCGTCGAGGGGGCGGAGAGGAGACCCAGTACTTC.